This T cell receptor (beta chain) was obtained from a study of blood T cell repertoires in COVID-19. Study information: Samples taken during acute and convalescent COVID-19 were collected in the United States, Italy and Spain. The cDNA or gDNA used as material had been derived from T cells, B-cell-depleted T cells, or PBMCs.

Grouping used clinical history reported by participants in a survey and questionnaire. Original methodology: Cell counts per sample came from amplifying reference gene primers. The assay was immunoSEQ multiplex PCR, and TCRdb's table has in-frame clones only and misses some. The DNA was the basis for D and trimming; V, J and clone size are from that table. Of roughly 200,000 clones in the sample, roughly nine tenths were seen once. The CDR3 runs 14 residues. CDR1 is SGHTA and CDR2 is FQGNSA in the germline V gene. V was clipped by 2 bases and J by 6 bases, with 12 bases between them. The clonotype was recovered from a woman aged 40 to 50 in a cohort exposed to, infected with or recovered from COVID-19 (not recorded which). Material for sequencing was PBMCs or T cells enriched from blood (not recorded which). The chain recombines TRBV7-2 with TRBJ2-3, with D maybe TRBD2 (6 bases). CDR3 in amino acids: CASSLSAGTDTQYF. CDR3 coding DNA: TGTGCCAGCAGCTTATCGGCGGGAACGGATACGCAGTATTTT.